The 23 T cell receptor beta chains presented below share a single source sample, sequenced in a study of OX40 agonist ivuxolimab in advanced cancers. Libraries came from the immunoSEQ multiplex PCR assay. TCRdb mirrors the immuneACCESS table, restricted to in-frame sequences. Some clones are absent from its copies; in checked studies, under half trace to an unresolved V gene, and the reason for the others is unknown. Counted in this sample were 43,000 or so clones; 70% to 90% of them appeared once. Less than 35% of the sample is held by the ten biggest clonotypes. The material sequenced was CD4+ or CD8+ T cells sorted from blood, taken in a trial of the OX40 agonist ivuxolimab. These receptors were collected from an adult with an advanced solid tumor such as melanoma, head and neck, liver or kidney cancer.

The chain joins TRBV7-9 to TRBJ2-1; D is undetermined. Per the germline V gene, CDR1 is SEHNR and CDR2 is FQNEAQ (reference sequence). The CDR3 totals 16 residues. V shed 5 bases and J shed 4 bases, with 18 bases lying between them. The DNA of the CDR3 is TGTGCCAGCAGCATGATGAGTCGTAAGGCTTACAATGAGCAGTTCTTC. Protein sequence: CASSMMSRKAYNEQFF.

CDR3 nucleotide sequence: TGTGCCAGCAGCTTCTCTCAAGAGACCCAGTACTTC. Residues: CASSFSQETQYF. This chain connects TRBV7-9 to TRBJ2-5; D is unclear. Germline CDR1 SEHNR, CDR2 FQNEAQ (reference sequence). The CDR3 has 12 residues. The ends were cut back, 3 bases at V and 2 bases at J, with 4 bases in the middle.

V usage is TRBV19 and J usage is TRBJ2-7; 8 bases agree with TRBD1. V shed 3 bases, J shed 3 bases, and the junction held 7 bases outside the gene matches. Germline CDR1 LNHDA, CDR2 SQIVND (reference sequence). The CDR3 runs to 15 residues. CDR3 residues: CASSIAPGGGYEQYF. The CDR3 nucleotides are TGTGCCAGTAGTATTGCCCCAGGGGGCGGCTACGAGCAGTACTTC.

The chain carries TRBV5-4 and TRBJ2-1; 7 bases map to TRBD2. Unmatched junction bases numbered 8, after V lost 5 bases and J lost 0 bases. This CDR3 has 16 residues. Per the germline V gene, CDR1 is SGHNT and CDR2 is YYREEE (reference sequence). The CDR3 coding sequence is TGTGCCAGCAGTCTTAAAAGCGGGAACTCCTACAATGAGCAGTTCTTC. Translating gives CASSLKSGNSYNEQFF.

The V and J genes are TRBV29-1 and TRBJ1-1; D is uncertain. The ends were cut back, 7 bases at V and 1 base at J, with 13 bases in the middle. Germline V gives CDR1 SQVTM, CDR2 ANQGSEA. The CDR3 length is 13 residues. The CDR3 here is CSASTSGNTEAFF. DNA of the CDR3: TGCAGCGCCTCCACCTCAGGGAACACTGAAGCTTTCTTT. The variable domain in full, completed from reference TRBV29-1 and TRBJ1-1, reads SAVISQKPSRDICQRGTSLTIQCQVDSQVTMMFWYRQQPGQSLTLIATANQGSEATYESGFVIDKFPISRPNLTFSTLTVSNMSPEDSSIYLCSASTSGNTEAFFGQGTRLTVV.

The chain uses TRBV6-6 and TRBJ2-5; 8 positions match TRBD2. CDR1 and CDR2 (germline): MNHNY, SVGAGI (reference sequence). This CDR3 comprises 14 residues. The trim removed 4 bases at V and 5 bases at J, leaving 6 bases unmatched. For the CDR3, the DNA is TGTGCCAGCAGTTCCGGCTCGGGAGGGGAGACCCAGTACTTC. It encodes CASSSGSGGETQYF.

The chain has TRBV11-2 and TRBJ1-1; D uncertain. This CDR3 comprises 14 residues. V lost 1 base to trimming and J lost 10 bases, with 16 bases between them. CDR1 and CDR2 (germline): SGHAT, FQNNGV. The CDR3 nucleotides are TGTGCCAGCAGCTTAGTGGGGTTCCGAGAGCGAGCTTTCTTT. It specifies CASSLVGFRERAFF.

The rearrangement links TRBV5-5 to TRBJ2-7; D is uncertain. CDR1 SGHKS and CDR2 YYEKEE come from the germline V gene (reference sequence). V lost 3 bases and J 2 bases, leaving 12 bases between the germline ends. This CDR3 has 14 amino acids. CDR3 coding DNA: TGTGCCAGCAGCTACCAGGTAAATGCCTACGAGCAGTACTTC. Encoded protein: CASSYQVNAYEQYF.

The chain combines TRBV19 with TRBJ2-7, with 8 bases that match TRBD2. CDR1 and CDR2 (germline): LNHDA, SQIVND (reference sequence). J lost 0 bases, V lost 3 bases, and 1 base had no gene match. This CDR3 is 14 amino acids long. This chain's CDR3 is CASSISGSSYEQYF. The CDR3 nucleotides are TGTGCCAGTAGTATCAGCGGGAGCTCCTACGAGCAGTACTTC. The full variable domain, in which reference TRBV19 and TRBJ2-7 provide the parts outside the CDR3, is DGGITQSPKYLFRKEGQNVTLSCEQNLNHDAMYWYRQDPGQGLRLIYYSQIVNDFQKGDIAEGYSVSREKKESFPLTVTSAQKNPTAFYLCASSISGSSYEQYFGPGTRLTVT.

The V call is TRBV6-1, the J call TRBJ1-3, with 10 nucleotides matching TRBD1. The germline CDR1 and CDR2 sequences are MNHNS and SASEGT. The CDR3 has 15 amino acids. V lost 6 bases and J lost 4; bases outside the gene matches: 6. The CDR3 coding sequence is TGTGCCAGCAGGCCCGACAGGGGGCAAGGAAACACCATATATTTT. This translates into CASRPDRGQGNTIYF.

J is TRBJ1-2 and V is TRBV7-2; D is uncertain. V was cut by 0 bases and J by 5 bases, with 16 bases left in between. This CDR3 is 16 amino acids long. Per germline, CDR1 SGHTA and CDR2 FQGNSA. The CDR3 nucleotides read TGTGCCAGCAGCTTAGCTTCCGGGCCCCAGATGTATGGCTACACCTTC. Residues: CASSLASGPQMYGYTF. The variable domain in full, completed from reference TRBV7-2 and TRBJ1-2, reads GAGVSQSPSNKVTEKGKDVELRCDPISGHTALYWYRQSLGQGLEFLIYFQGNSAPDKSGLPSDRFSAERTGGSVSTLTIQRTQQEDSAVYLCASSLASGPQMYGYTFGSGTRLTVV.

Comment on this clone: A read error is likely, as this CDR3 ends without the conserved phenylalanine or tryptophan. The CDR3 is CASSQVVSDTQYS. The CDR3 nucleotides read TGTGCCAGCAGCCAAGTTGTGTCAGATACGCAGTATTCT. The chain recombines TRBV14 with TRBJ2-3; no firm D call. This CDR3 comprises 13 residues. CDR1 SGHDN and CDR2 FVKESK come from the germline V gene. V was cut by 1 base and J by 4 bases, with 6 bases left in between.

The genes are TRBV7-5 and TRBJ2-1; the tabulated D call, TRBD1, remains unverified against the DNA. TRBV7-5 is a documented pseudogene. This CDR3 is built from 12 residues. CDR3: CASSTTKQGQFF. CDR3 bases: TGTGCCAGCAGCACAACAAAACAGGGGCAGTTCTTC.

The genes are TRBV2 and TRBJ2-1; 9 nucleotides align to TRBD1. V lost 4 bases and J lost 6; bases outside the gene matches: 4. CDR1 and CDR2 (germline): SNHLY, FYNNEI. This CDR3 comprises 14 residues. The CDR3 region has the DNA TGTGCCAGCAGTGGGACAGGGGTTACCAATGAGCAGTTCTTC. This translates into CASSGTGVTNEQFF.

This sequence joins TRBV6-6 and TRBJ2-5, with D perhaps being TRBD1 or TRBD2 (6 bases each). CDR3 size: 13 residues. Trimming stripped 6 bases from V and 5 bases from J, with 13 bases between. Germline V gene data show CDR1 as MNHNY and CDR2 as SVGAGI (reference sequence). The CDR3 loop is CASRTGAGETQYF. The CDR3 coding sequence is TGTGCCAGCAGGACGGGGGCCGGGGAGACCCAGTACTTC.

This sequence joins TRBV21-1 and TRBJ2-3; TRBD2 is the table's D call, not checked against the DNA. TRBV21-1 is a pseudogene locus. The CDR3 is made up of 14 amino acids. CDR3 in amino acids: CASSTGGRADTQYF. In DNA form, the CDR3 reads TGTGCCAGCAGCACAGGCGGGAGAGCAGATACGCAGTATTTT.

This clone appeared a few times. The J gene is TRBJ2-7, the V gene TRBV10-3; D uncertain. The V end was cut by 2 bases, the J end by 4 bases, with 12 bases between. This CDR3 has 14 amino acids. Germline V lookup: CDR1 ENHRY, CDR2 SYGVKD. The CDR3 coding sequence is TGTGCCATCAGTGAGGGGCCCTTGGGGTACGAGCAGTACTTC. The encoded protein is CAISEGPLGYEQYF.

The J gene is TRBJ2-5, the V gene TRBV19, with D perhaps matching TRBD1 (6 bases). The end of the DNA is better explained by TRBJ2-7, so the J call may be wrong. The length of the CDR3 is 16 residues. Germline V gives CDR1 LNHDA, CDR2 SQIVND (reference sequence). The CDR3 sequence: CASSIGQSRSSYEQYF. The CDR3, as DNA: TGTGCCAGTAGTATCGGACAGTCTAGAAGCTCCTACGAGCAGTACTTC.

This clone was detected only once. The chain uses TRBV11-2 and TRBJ2-5; 10 nucleotides agree with TRBD2. Germline CDR1 and CDR2: SGHAT and FQNNGV. The CDR3 runs to 15 residues. J lost 7 bases, V lost 5 bases, and 10 bases had no gene match. The CDR3 nucleotides read TGTGCCAGCAGCCCCCGTCCTAGCGGGGGTGGGACCCAGTACTTC. This encodes CASSPRPSGGGTQYF.

The rearrangement links TRBV30 to TRBJ1-2; D is unclear. The CDR3 runs 13 residues. Per the germline V gene, CDR1 is GTSNPN and CDR2 is SVGIG (reference sequence). V gave up 1 base and J gave up 2 bases, with 8 bases separating them. The CDR3 nucleotides are TGTGCCTGGAGTGCCGTTTCAAACTATGGCTACACCTTC. This codes for CAWSAVSNYGYTF.

The CDR3 sequence: CASSQGAGANVLTF. CDR3 coding DNA: TGTGCCAGCTCCCAGGGAGCTGGGGCCAACGTCCTGACTTTC. The J gene is TRBJ2-6, the V gene TRBV18; either TRBD1 or TRBD2 may supply D (5 bases each). The V gene lost 6 bases and the J gene lost 2 bases, with 8 bases spanning the gap. The CDR3 contains 14 residues. Germline values: CDR1 KGHSH, CDR2 LQKENI.

The chain links TRBV14 to TRBJ2-7; 9 nucleotides match TRBD1. Looked up from germline, CDR1 is SGHDN and CDR2 is FVKESK. V was clipped by 4 bases and J by 5 bases; unmatched bases: 3. CDR3 size: 13 residues. The CDR3 loop reads CASSRQGGDEQYF. In nucleotides, the CDR3 is TGTGCCAGCAGCCGACAGGGGGGTGACGAGCAGTACTTC.

This sequence joins TRBV30 and TRBJ2-1; D is undetermined. V was shortened by 8 bases and J by 0 bases, with 8 bases between the two germline ends. CDR3 size: 12 residues. Germline V CDR1 and CDR2: GTSNPN, SVGIG (reference sequence). The CDR3 DNA is TGTGCCGGATCAGGCTCCTACAATGAGCAGTTCTTC. It specifies CAGSGSYNEQFF.